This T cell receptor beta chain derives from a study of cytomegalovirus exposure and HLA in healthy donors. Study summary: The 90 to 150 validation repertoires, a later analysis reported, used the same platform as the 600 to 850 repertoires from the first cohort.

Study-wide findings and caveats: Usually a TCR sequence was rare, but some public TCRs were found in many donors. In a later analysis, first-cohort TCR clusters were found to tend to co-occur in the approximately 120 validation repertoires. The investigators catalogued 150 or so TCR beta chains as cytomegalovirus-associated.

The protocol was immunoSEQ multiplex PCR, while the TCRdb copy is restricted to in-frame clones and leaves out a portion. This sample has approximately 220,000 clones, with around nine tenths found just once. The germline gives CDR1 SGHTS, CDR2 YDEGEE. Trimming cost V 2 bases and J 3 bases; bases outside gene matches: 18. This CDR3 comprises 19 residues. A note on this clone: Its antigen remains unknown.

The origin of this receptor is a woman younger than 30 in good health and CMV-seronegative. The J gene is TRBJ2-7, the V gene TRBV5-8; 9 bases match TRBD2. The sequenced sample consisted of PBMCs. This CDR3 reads CASSLGLGLAGIASYEQYF. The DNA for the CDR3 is TGTGCCAGCAGCTTAGGATTAGGGCTAGCGGGAATTGCCAGCTACGAGCAGTACTTC.